This T cell receptor (beta chain) was retrieved from a study of cytomegalovirus exposure and HLA in healthy donors. Trimming cost V 4 bases and J 3 bases, with 8 bases left between them. Looked up from germline, CDR1 is SGHRS and CDR2 is YFSETQ. The CDR3 is 12 amino acids. A note on this clone: Its specificity is unknown.

The PCR was carried out with 60 Vbeta primers and 13 Jbeta primers. Here immunoSEQ multiplex PCR was the method, and the copy in TCRdb shows in-frame clones only, minus some. This sample has roughly 120,000 clones; roughly four fifths occur once, and the top ten carry over 9%. Study-level results: A few of the chains that were CMV-associated were confirmed in vitro to be specific for CMV antigens. After further analysis at a later stage, 15,000 to 20,000 TCR beta sequences were associated with HLA alleles at 0.05 false discovery rate. Presence/absence comparisons presumed near-even sequencing depth among donors. Some V segments (TRBV6-2 and TRBV6-3 among them) were excluded as indistinguishable.

The sample was PBMCs. The J gene is TRBJ2-7, the V gene TRBV5-1; perhaps TRBD1 as D (5 bases). The origin of this receptor is a male donor in good health and CMV-seropositive. The CDR3 DNA sequence: TGCGCCAGCAGCATAGACAGCTACGAGCAGTACTTC. As protein: CASSIDSYEQYF.